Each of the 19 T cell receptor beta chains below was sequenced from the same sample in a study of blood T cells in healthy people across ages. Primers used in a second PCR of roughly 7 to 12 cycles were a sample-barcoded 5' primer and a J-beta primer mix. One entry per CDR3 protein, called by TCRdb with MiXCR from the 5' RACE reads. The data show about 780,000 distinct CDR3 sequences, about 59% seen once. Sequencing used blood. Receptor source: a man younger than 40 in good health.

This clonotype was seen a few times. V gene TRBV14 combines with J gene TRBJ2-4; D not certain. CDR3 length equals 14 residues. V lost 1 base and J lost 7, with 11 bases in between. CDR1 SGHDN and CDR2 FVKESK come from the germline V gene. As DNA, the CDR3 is TGTGCCAGCAGCCAAGTATCTAGAAGGAACATTCAGTACTTC. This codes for CASSQVSRRNIQYF.

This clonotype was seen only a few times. CDR3 amino acids: CSVRDNNYEQYF. For the CDR3, the DNA is TGCAGCGTTCGAGACAACAATTACGAGCAGTACTTC. The chain links TRBV29-1 to TRBJ2-7; no definite D call. Trimming took off 5 bases at V and 4 bases at J, with 12 bases between the two ends. Germline CDR1 and CDR2: SQVTM and ANQGSEA. The CDR3 contains 12 residues.

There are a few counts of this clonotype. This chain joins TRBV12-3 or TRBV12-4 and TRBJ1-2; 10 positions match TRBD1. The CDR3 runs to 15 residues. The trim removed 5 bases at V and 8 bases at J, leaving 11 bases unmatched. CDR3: CASSPKTGGFFGYTF. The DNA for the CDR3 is TGTGCCAGCAGTCCAAAGACAGGGGGCTTTTTCGGCTACACCTTC.

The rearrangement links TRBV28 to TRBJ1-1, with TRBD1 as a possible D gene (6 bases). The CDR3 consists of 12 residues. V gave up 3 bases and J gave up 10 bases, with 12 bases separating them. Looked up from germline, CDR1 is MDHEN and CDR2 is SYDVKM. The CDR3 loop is CASSLVGGTAFF. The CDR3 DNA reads TGTGCCAGCAGTTTGGTGGGGGGCACAGCTTTCTTT.

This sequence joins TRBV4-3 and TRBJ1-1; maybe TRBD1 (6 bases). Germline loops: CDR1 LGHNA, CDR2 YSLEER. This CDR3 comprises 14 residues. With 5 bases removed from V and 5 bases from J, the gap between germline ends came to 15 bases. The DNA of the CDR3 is TGCGCCAGCAGCACACAGGGAGAATTAACTGAAGCTTTCTTT. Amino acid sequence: CASSTQGELTEAFF.

The CDR3 protein is CASSLYNGRNTEAFF. CDR3 nucleotides: TGCGCCAGCAGCTTATATAATGGGCGGAACACTGAAGCTTTCTTT. The gene calls are TRBV5-1 and TRBJ1-1; D is undetermined. V lost 2 bases and J lost 1, with 12 bases in between. Germline-derived CDR1 and CDR2 are SGHRS and YFSETQ. The CDR3 loop spans 15 amino acids.

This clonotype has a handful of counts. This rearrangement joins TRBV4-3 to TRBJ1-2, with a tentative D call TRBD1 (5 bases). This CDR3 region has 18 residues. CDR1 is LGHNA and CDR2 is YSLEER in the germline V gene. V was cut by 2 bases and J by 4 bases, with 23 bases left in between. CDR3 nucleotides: TGCGCCAGCAGCCAATGGCCCGGGGCCGCTATCAATTCCTATGGCTACACCTTC. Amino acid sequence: CASSQWPGAAINSYGYTF.

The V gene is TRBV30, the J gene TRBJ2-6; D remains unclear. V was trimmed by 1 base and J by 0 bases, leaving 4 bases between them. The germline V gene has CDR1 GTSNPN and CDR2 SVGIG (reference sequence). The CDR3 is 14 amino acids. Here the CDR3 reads CAWSEGSGANVLTF. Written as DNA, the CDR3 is TGTGCCTGGAGTGAGGGCTCTGGGGCCAACGTCCTGACTTTC. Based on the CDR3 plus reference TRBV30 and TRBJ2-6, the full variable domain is SQTIHQWPATLVQPVGSPLSLECTVEGTSNPNLYWYRQAAGRGLQLLFYSVGIGQISSEVPQNLSASRPQDRQFILSSKKLLLSDSGFYLCAWSEGSGANVLTFGAGSRLTVL.

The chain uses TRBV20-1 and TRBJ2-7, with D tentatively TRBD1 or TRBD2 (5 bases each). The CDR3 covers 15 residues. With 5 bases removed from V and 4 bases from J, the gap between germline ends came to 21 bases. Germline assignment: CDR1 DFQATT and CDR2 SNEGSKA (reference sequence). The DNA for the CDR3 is TGCAGTGCTGGGGGTAGCTTACTAACAACGTACGAGCAGTACTTC. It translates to CSAGGSLLTTYEQYF.

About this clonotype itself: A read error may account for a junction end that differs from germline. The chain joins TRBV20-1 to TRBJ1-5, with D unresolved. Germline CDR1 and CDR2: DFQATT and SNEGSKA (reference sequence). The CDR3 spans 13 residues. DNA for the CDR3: TGCGGTGCTAGTACCCGGAACAATCAGCCCCAGCATTTT. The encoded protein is CGASTRNNQPQHF.

The CDR3 loop is CASSYPGSTEAFF. The CDR3 DNA reads as TGTGCCAGCAGTTACCCAGGGAGCACTGAAGCTTTCTTT. The chain is built from TRBV6-2 or TRBV6-3 and TRBJ1-1; D might be TRBD1 (5 bases). Trimming stripped 2 bases from V and 4 bases from J, with 8 bases between. The CDR3 loop spans 13 amino acids. Germline V CDR1 and CDR2: MNHEY, SVGEGT.

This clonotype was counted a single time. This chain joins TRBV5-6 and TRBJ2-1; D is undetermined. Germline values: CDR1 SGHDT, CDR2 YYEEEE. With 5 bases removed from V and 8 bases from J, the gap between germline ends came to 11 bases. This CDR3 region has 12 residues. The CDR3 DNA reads TGTGCCAGCAGGTTCGATGGCGATGAGCAGTTCTTC. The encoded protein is CASRFDGDEQFF.

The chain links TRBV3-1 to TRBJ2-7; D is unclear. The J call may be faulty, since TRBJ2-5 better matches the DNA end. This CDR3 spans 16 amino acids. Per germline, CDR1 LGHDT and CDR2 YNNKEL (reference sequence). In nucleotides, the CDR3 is TGTGCCAGCAGCCAAGGGTCCCAGCCGAGGCTAGAGACCCAGTACTTC. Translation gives CASSQGSQPRLETQYF.

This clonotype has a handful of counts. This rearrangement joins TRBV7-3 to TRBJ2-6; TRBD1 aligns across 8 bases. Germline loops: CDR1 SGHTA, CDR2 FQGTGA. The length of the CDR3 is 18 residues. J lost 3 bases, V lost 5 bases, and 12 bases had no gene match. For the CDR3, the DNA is TGTGCCAGCAGCCCGACCACGCAGGGGGCCTTTGGGGCCAACGTCCTGACTTTC. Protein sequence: CASSPTTQGAFGANVLTF.

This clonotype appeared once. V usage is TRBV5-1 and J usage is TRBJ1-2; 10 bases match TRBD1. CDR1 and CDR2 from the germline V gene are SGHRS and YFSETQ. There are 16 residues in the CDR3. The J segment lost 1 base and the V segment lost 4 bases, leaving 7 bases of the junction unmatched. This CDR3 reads CASSRGQGVGNYGYTF. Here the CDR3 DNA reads TGCGCCAGCAGCCGCGGACAGGGGGTCGGTAACTATGGCTACACCTTC.

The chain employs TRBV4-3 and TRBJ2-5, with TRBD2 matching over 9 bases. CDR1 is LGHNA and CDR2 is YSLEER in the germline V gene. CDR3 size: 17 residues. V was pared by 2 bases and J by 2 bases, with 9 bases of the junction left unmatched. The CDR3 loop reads CASSQSLSAGGQETQYF. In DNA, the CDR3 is TGCGCCAGCAGCCAATCGCTATCAGCGGGGGGTCAAGAGACCCAGTACTTC.

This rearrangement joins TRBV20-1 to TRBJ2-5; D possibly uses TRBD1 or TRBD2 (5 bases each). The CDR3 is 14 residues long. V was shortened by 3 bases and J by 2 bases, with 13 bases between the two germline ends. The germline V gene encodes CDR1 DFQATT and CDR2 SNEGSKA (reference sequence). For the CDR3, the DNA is TGCAGTGCTAGCTGGGGGTCTAGTCAAGAGACCCAGTACTTC. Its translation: CSASWGSSQETQYF.

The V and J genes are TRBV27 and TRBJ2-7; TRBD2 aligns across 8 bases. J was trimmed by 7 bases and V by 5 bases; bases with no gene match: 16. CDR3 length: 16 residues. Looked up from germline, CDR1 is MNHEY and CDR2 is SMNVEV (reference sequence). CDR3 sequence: CASSRIGTGGANEQYF. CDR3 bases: TGTGCCAGCAGTCGCATAGGGACCGGGGGGGCCAATGAGCAGTACTTC.

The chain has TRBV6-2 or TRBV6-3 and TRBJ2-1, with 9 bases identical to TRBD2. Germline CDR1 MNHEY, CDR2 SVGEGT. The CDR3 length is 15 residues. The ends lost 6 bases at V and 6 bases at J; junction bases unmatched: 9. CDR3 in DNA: TGTGCCAGCAGGACTGGCGGGGGGGCGGGCAATGAGCAGTTCTTC. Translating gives CASRTGGGAGNEQFF.